The 10 T cell receptor beta chains listed next were all sequenced from one sample in a study of molecular identifiers for immune sequencing clone quantification. From the PCR reads, TCRdb called clonotypes with MiXCR, one entry per CDR3 protein. The data hold about 630,000 distinct CDR3 sequences, with 25% observed a single time. Sequencing was performed on naive CD8+ T cells from blood, with Jurkat cell RNA spiked in. Sample subset: FACS-sorted CD8+CD4-CCR7+CD45RA+ naive T cells. These receptors were taken from a human donor in good health. Some libraries in this study had Jurkat cell RNA spiked in.

This clonotype was detected only a few times. The chain carries TRBV5-1 and TRBJ2-5, with 9 bases aligning to TRBD1. This CDR3 spans 15 amino acids. V lost 7 bases and J lost 0; bases outside the gene matches: 7. CDR1 SGHRS and CDR2 YFSETQ come from the germline V gene. CDR3 sequence reads: CASGSGTGNQETQYF. CDR3 DNA: TGCGCCAGCGGCTCCGGGACAGGGAACCAAGAGACCCAGTACTTC.

This clonotype has ten or more counts. The rearrangement joins TRBV6-5 to TRBJ2-7; perhaps TRBD2 as D (6 bases). Deletions cut 4 bases from V and 5 bases from J, with 15 bases between. CDR1 and CDR2 (germline): MNHEY, SVGAGI. The CDR3 totals 14 residues. DNA of the CDR3: TGTGCCAGCAGTTCCCCGGGACTCCAAGACGAGCAGTACTTC. Encoded protein: CASSSPGLQDEQYF.

The rearrangement joins TRBV7-9 to TRBJ1-4; D remains ambiguous. The CDR3 is 13 residues long. Germline CDR1 SEHNR, CDR2 FQNEAQ (reference sequence). Trimming took 1 base from V and 8 from J, leaving 8 bases between them. The CDR3 DNA follows: TGTGCCAGCAGCTTAGTCAGTGACGAAAAACTGTTTTTT. This translates into CASSLVSDEKLFF.

J is TRBJ1-3 and V is TRBV5-1; 8 positions match TRBD1. The CDR3 covers 17 residues. Germline V gives CDR1 SGHRS, CDR2 YFSETQ. With V trimmed by 4 bases and J by 0 bases, 9 bases remained unmatched. The CDR3 nucleotides read TGCGCCAGCAGCGAAAACGTACAGGGGGTCTCTGGAAACACCATATATTTT. Translated, it gives CASSENVQGVSGNTIYF.

The V call is TRBV2, the J call TRBJ1-2, with a possible D match to TRBD1 (5 bases). The CDR3 consists of 12 residues. Trimming left V 8 bases short and J 0 bases short, with 7 bases between. Germline V CDR1 and CDR2: SNHLY, FYNNEI. Here the CDR3 reads CASQGANYGYTF. The CDR3 region has the DNA TGTGCCAGCCAGGGAGCTAACTATGGCTACACCTTC.

The V and J genes are TRBV7-6 and TRBJ2-5; 12 nucleotides agree with TRBD1. This CDR3 contains 16 residues. Germline trimming cut 8 bases from V and 5 bases from J; bases unmatched to any gene: 12. The germline V gene encodes CDR1 SGHVS and CDR2 FNYEAQ. The CDR3 nucleotides read TGTGCCAGCTCATCCCAGGGACAGGGGGCGACGGAGACCCAGTACTTC. It yields the protein CASSSQGQGATETQYF. Full variable domain (rest looked up from reference TRBV7-6 and TRBJ2-5): GAGVSQSPRYKVTKRGQDVALRCDPISGHVSLYWYRQALGQGPEFLTYFNYEAQQDKSGLPNDRFSAERPEGSISTLTIQRTEQRDSAMYRCASSSQGQGATETQYFGPGTRLLVL.

Turning to this clonotype: A much larger clonotype is one base distant, so this may be a read error. The chain employs TRBV4-3 and TRBJ2-1; D gene ambiguous. There are 17 residues in the CDR3. Germline assignment: CDR1 LGHNA and CDR2 YSLEER. CDR3 loop: CASSQDARGATSDEQLF. The DNA for the CDR3 is TGCGCCAGCAGCCAAGATGCGAGAGGCGCCACATCGGATGAGCAGCTCTTC.

Comment on this clonotype: One base away lies a much larger clone, so this may be a sequencing read error. This chain uses TRBV3-1 with TRBJ2-6, with D perhaps TRBD2 (6 bases). Germline V gene sequence: CDR1 LGHDT, CDR2 YNNKEL (reference sequence). The CDR3 has 18 amino acids. CDR3 loop: CASSHLVQGGPGANVQTF. CDR3 coding DNA: TGTGCCAGCAGCCATCTAGTCCAGGGAGGCCCTGGGGCCAACGTCCAGACTTTC.

The chain couples TRBV28 to TRBJ1-5; no reliable D call. The CDR3 is 15 residues long. V was shortened by 8 bases and J by 0 bases, with 14 bases between the two germline ends. Germline assignment: CDR1 MDHEN and CDR2 SYDVKM. CDR3 region: CASEHWPNSNQPQHF. The CDR3 nucleotides are TGTGCCAGCGAGCACTGGCCTAATAGCAATCAGCCCCAGCATTTT.

At least ten counts were recorded for this clonotype. The chain employs TRBV7-8 and TRBJ1-2; 8 positions match TRBD1. The CDR3 sequence is 18 residues long. CDR1 is SGHVS, CDR2 FQNEAQ, per germline. V lost 2 bases to trimming and J lost 8 bases; unmatched junction nucleotides: 19. CDR3 region: CASSLLTRTGYSSDGYTF. In DNA, the CDR3 is TGTGCCAGCAGCTTACTAACCCGGACAGGGTACTCCTCTGACGGCTACACCTTC. Complete variable domain (other parts from reference TRBV7-8 and TRBJ1-2): GAGVSQSPRYKVAKRGQDVALRCDPISGHVSLFWYQQALGQGPEFLTYFQNEAQLDKSGLPSDRFFAERPEGSVSTLKIQRTQQEDSAVYLCASSLLTRTGYSSDGYTFGSGTRLTVV.